This TCR beta chain is from a study of regulatory T cells in long-lasting Graves disease. Documented time point: newly diagnosed GD, antithyroid drugs for less than 3 months. Isolated PBMC RNA provided the starting material for the TCR library. Roughly 9 milliliters of peripheral blood went into EDTA tubes. Arm-PCR with iRepertoire HTBI primers amplified the CDR3 regions for these TCR beta libraries. Each CDR3 protein gets one entry after TCRdb re-called the multiplex PCR reads with MiXCR. The table shows roughly 360,000 distinct CDR3 sequences, with 12% occurring only once. V was trimmed by 6 bases and J by 10 bases, leaving 15 bases between them. The CDR3 covers 12 residues. Many counts were recorded for this clonotype. The data also belong to a second study, concerning T cells in Graves' hyperthyroidism and ophthalmopathy. From that second work: TCR CDR3 regions were first amplified by RT-PCR with HTBI primers.

V usage is TRBV12-3 or TRBV12-4 and J usage is TRBJ1-1; weak D call: TRBD1 (6 bases). Sequencing used peripheral blood mononuclear cells (PBMCs), obtained at new diagnosis, from a patient treated with antithyroid drugs. The TCR sequence derives from a woman aged 18-35 years with Graves disease. This chain's CDR3 is CASSTRGARAFF. The CDR3 region has the DNA TGTGCCAGCAGCACGAGGGGGGCGCGAGCTTTCTTT.